The entry below describes one TCR beta chain. What it binds is not known. Looked up from germline, CDR1 is MNHEY and CDR2 is SVGAGI. The CDR3 totals 14 residues. V shed 6 bases, J shed 5 bases, and the junction held 4 bases outside the gene matches. Assay used: immunoSEQ multiplex PCR; TCRdb lists only in-frame clones, some missing. The repertoire consists of tens of thousands of clones, with 80% to 90% occurring once and the leading ten covering about 0.99%. This sample was included in a study of OX40 agonist ivuxolimab in advanced cancers. About the research overall: The eligibility criteria allowed prior anti-PD-1, anti-PD-L1 or anti-CTLA-4 therapy, and 30% to 45% had some. One patient with hepatocellular carcinoma and two with cutaneous melanoma, three in all, had partial responses.

Study-level results: The antigen specificity of the peripheral T cells (those that were expanded) was not determined. Among the lowest peripheral clonal expansion occurred in 0.1-3.0 mg/kg partial responders.

The sample consisted of CD4+ or CD8+ T cells sorted from blood, taken in a trial of the OX40 agonist ivuxolimab. This clonotype was sampled from an adult with an advanced solid tumor such as melanoma, head and neck, liver or kidney cancer. The gene calls are TRBV6-5 and TRBJ1-3; 10 positions match TRBD1. The CDR3 protein is CASRPDRGRNTIYF. The CDR3 bases are TGTGCCAGCAGGCCGGACAGGGGGAGAAACACCATATATTTT.